A single sample gave rise to the 20 T cell receptor beta chains below, sequenced in a study of response to subunit inactivated influenza vaccine. MiXCR was run by TCRdb on the RT-PCR reads, yielding one entry per CDR3 protein. The repertoire consists of about 520,000 distinct CDR3 sequences, with about 25% occurring once and the leading ten covering around 1.8%. The input for sequencing was CD4+ T cells sorted from PBMCs, taken roughly 5 days after vaccination. The receptors were sampled from a man aged 45-60 years who received an inactivated influenza vaccine.

In this sample, this clonotype turned up a few times. This rearrangement joins TRBV29-1 to TRBJ1-4, with a weak D call TRBD1 (5 bases). V lost 5 bases, J lost 2 bases, and 6 bases lay in between. CDR1 and CDR2 (germline): SQVTM, ANQGSEA. The CDR3 is 12 residues long. The CDR3 reads CSVRGTNEKLFF. The CDR3 region has the DNA TGCAGCGTTCGGGGGACTAATGAAAAACTGTTTTTT.

The chain uses TRBV10-3 and TRBJ2-2, with D perhaps matching TRBD2 (6 bases). V lost 3 bases and J 6 bases, leaving 8 bases between the germline ends. Germline-derived CDR1 and CDR2 are ENHRY and SYGVKD. This CDR3 region has 13 residues. The CDR3 nucleotides read TGTGCCATCAGTGACTCGGGAGCCGGGGAGCTGTTTTTT. Translation gives CAISDSGAGELFF.

This chain joins TRBV28 and TRBJ2-1; 8 bases are shared with TRBD2. CDR3 size: 13 residues. J lost 6 bases, V lost 6 bases, and 4 bases had no gene match. Per the germline V gene, CDR1 is MDHEN and CDR2 is SYDVKM. As DNA, the CDR3 is TGTGCCAGCAGCCACGGGGGGGGCAATGAGCAGTTCTTC. Amino acids: CASSHGGGNEQFF.

This sequence joins TRBV29-1 and TRBJ2-3; D perhaps matches TRBD2 (5 bases). The CDR3 loop spans 15 amino acids. Germline V lookup: CDR1 SQVTM, CDR2 ANQGSEA. Trimming pared 3 bases from V and 2 bases from J, leaving 15 bases between. CDR3 region: CSVDAPMRVTDTQYF. The DNA for the CDR3 is TGCAGCGTTGATGCCCCTATGCGGGTCACAGATACGCAGTATTTT.

The chain employs TRBV29-1 and TRBJ2-7; 9 bases fit TRBD1. The J segment lost 3 bases and the V segment lost 6 bases, leaving 0 bases of the junction unmatched. The CDR3 consists of 11 residues. Per the germline V gene, CDR1 is SQVTM and CDR2 is ANQGSEA. The CDR3 spells CSVTGGYEQYF. In DNA, the CDR3 is TGCAGCGTGACAGGGGGCTACGAGCAGTACTTC.

The rearrangement links TRBV7-9 to TRBJ2-7; 7 bases match TRBD2. There are 12 residues in the CDR3. From germline, CDR1 is SEHNR and CDR2 FQNEAQ (reference sequence). V shed 0 bases, J shed 10 bases, and the junction held 3 bases outside the gene matches. The CDR3 loop is CASSLAGGPQYF. In DNA, the CDR3 is TGTGCCAGCAGCTTAGCGGGAGGGCCCCAGTACTTC.

This sequence joins TRBV5-1 and TRBJ1-1; TRBD1 matches 8 bases. Trimming cost V 0 bases and J 0 bases; bases outside gene matches: 4. CDR1 and CDR2 from the germline V gene are SGHRS and YFSETQ. The CDR3 sequence is 16 residues long. The CDR3 is CASSLDRGTMNTEAFF. In DNA, the CDR3 is TGCGCCAGCAGCTTGGACAGGGGGACGATGAACACTGAAGCTTTCTTT.

The rearrangement uses TRBV28 and TRBJ2-5, with a tentative D call TRBD2 (7 bases). V was cut by 6 bases and J by 11 bases, with 13 bases left in between. The CDR3 contains 11 residues. Germline CDR1 MDHEN, CDR2 SYDVKM. CDR3 amino acids: CASSDKGGQYF. The CDR3 region has the DNA TGTGCCAGCAGCGATAAGGGGGGGCAGTACTTC.

V usage is TRBV7-9 and J usage is TRBJ2-3; D is uncertain. Germline assignment: CDR1 SEHNR and CDR2 FQNEAQ (reference sequence). This CDR3 comprises 13 residues. V lost 5 bases and J 4 bases, leaving 10 bases between the germline ends. CDR3 in amino acids: CASSRYSPDTQYF. The CDR3 DNA reads as TGTGCCAGCAGCAGATACAGTCCAGATACGCAGTATTTT.

This clonotype was seen only a few times. The chain carries TRBV5-6 and TRBJ1-4; D is undetermined. This CDR3 spans 15 amino acids. The germline gives CDR1 SGHDT, CDR2 YYEEEE. Trimming removed 0 bases from V and 6 bases from J, with 12 bases in between. In DNA form, the CDR3 reads TGTGCCAGCAGCTTGGCGGCACCGCAGCATGAAAAACTGTTTTTT. It specifies CASSLAAPQHEKLFF.

The rearrangement links TRBV20-1 to TRBJ2-1; D is undetermined. The CDR3 is made up of 14 amino acids. V gave up 6 bases and J gave up 3 bases, with 15 bases separating them. Germline V gives CDR1 DFQATT, CDR2 SNEGSKA (reference sequence). The CDR3 spells CSASSGRVYNEQFF. CDR3 nucleotides: TGCAGTGCCTCATCCGGGCGAGTCTACAATGAGCAGTTCTTC.

The rearrangement uses TRBV30 and TRBJ1-2, with D uncertain. This CDR3 is built from 13 residues. The V gene's germline CDR1 is GTSNPN and CDR2 SVGIG (reference sequence). Deletions cut 2 bases from V and 2 bases from J, with 9 bases between. The CDR3 DNA reads TGTGCCTGGAGTAGGAACAGAAACTATGGCTACACCTTC. As protein: CAWSRNRNYGYTF.

The chain couples TRBV7-2 to TRBJ2-5; tentative D call: TRBD1 (6 bases). The V end lost 5 bases, the J end lost 4 bases, and 14 bases lay between the germline ends. Germline V gives CDR1 SGHTA, CDR2 FQGNSA. The CDR3 runs 14 residues. Here the CDR3 reads CASSPGLRGETQYF. CDR3 DNA: TGTGCCAGCAGCCCAGGCCTCAGGGGAGAGACCCAGTACTTC.

The chain carries TRBV7-8 and TRBJ2-3; tentative D call: TRBD2 (6 bases). This CDR3 contains 18 residues. V lost 5 bases and J 1 base, leaving 22 bases between the germline ends. Germline V gives CDR1 SGHVS, CDR2 FQNEAQ. The CDR3 DNA reads as TGTGCCAGCAGCCCCAGTTGGCGGGGTTTTATGCGCACAGATACGCAGTATTTT. It is translated as CASSPSWRGFMRTDTQYF.

This clonotype was seen a few times. This chain joins TRBV20-1 and TRBJ2-2, with no clear D. V lost 2 bases and J 6 bases, leaving 10 bases between the germline ends. In germline, CDR1 is DFQATT, CDR2 SNEGSKA (reference sequence). The CDR3 sequence is 13 residues long. The chain's CDR3 is CSARKGFPGELFF. The CDR3 coding sequence is TGCAGTGCTAGAAAAGGGTTCCCCGGGGAGCTGTTTTTT.

This chain uses TRBV7-2 with TRBJ2-7; TRBD2 matches 7 bases. This CDR3 has 14 residues. Germline-derived CDR1 and CDR2 are SGHTA and FQGNSA. The junction had 7 bases not matched to a gene; V was cut back by 2 bases and J by 6 bases. Here the CDR3 DNA reads TGTGCCAGCAGCTTAACACGGGGGAGGGGCGAGCAGTACTTC. Translated, it gives CASSLTRGRGEQYF.

In its sample, this clonotype was seen many times. The chain joins TRBV7-2 to TRBJ2-3, with 7 bases matching TRBD1. Germline lookup yields CDR1 SGHTA and CDR2 FQGNSA. Losses at the gene ends were 2 bases for V and 7 bases for J; bases not matched to a gene: 9. CDR3 size: 15 residues. For the CDR3, the DNA is TGTGCCAGCAGCTTACTCGACAGGGAGTACCATACGCAGTATTTT. Its translation: CASSLLDREYHTQYF. The whole variable domain, filled in from reference TRBV7-2 and TRBJ2-3, reads GAGVSQSPSNKVTEKGKDVELRCDPISGHTALYWYRQSLGQGLEFLIYFQGNSAPDKSGLPSDRFSAERTGGSVSTLTIQRTQQEDSAVYLCASSLLDREYHTQYFGPGTRLTVL.

This clonotype was observed at least ten times. The chain couples TRBV24-1 to TRBJ2-1, with 9 bases identical to TRBD2. The CDR3 is 15 residues long. Losses at the gene ends were 10 bases for V and 2 bases for J; bases not matched to a gene: 8. CDR1 and CDR2 (germline): KGHDR, SFDVKD. The CDR3 loop is CATSSGSRPYNEQFF. CDR3 sequence (DNA): TGTGCCACTAGTAGCGGGAGCCGCCCCTACAATGAGCAGTTCTTC.

This clonotype showed up just a few times. V gene TRBV20-1 combines with J gene TRBJ2-3; no definite D call. V was trimmed by 2 bases and J by 4 bases, leaving 16 bases between them. The CDR3 has 15 amino acids. The germline V gene encodes CDR1 DFQATT and CDR2 SNEGSKA (reference sequence). The CDR3 DNA sequence: TGCAGTGCTAGAAGGGCGCGAGTACCCTCAGATACGCAGTATTTT. Translation gives CSARRARVPSDTQYF.

V gene TRBV5-1 combines with J gene TRBJ2-3; TRBD1 aligns across 10 bases. CDR1 and CDR2 (germline): SGHRS, YFSETQ. CDR3 size: 14 residues. V lost 8 bases, J lost 4 bases, and 7 bases stayed unmatched. CDR3 residues: CASRGTGVSDTQYF. The CDR3 DNA reads TGCGCCAGTAGGGGGACAGGGGTTTCAGATACGCAGTATTTT.